This is a list of T cell receptor beta chains from one sample in a study of identifying expanded T cells in peripheral blood. Clones were read by immunoSEQ multiplex PCR, and TCRdb kept only the in-frame ones, dropping some. The profile covers 85,000 to 95,000 clones, with around nine tenths appearing a single time and around 4.3% taken by the ten largest. Sequencing used blood. The receptors originated from a person aged 18-70 years in good health. The CDR3 runs from the conserved cysteine through the conserved F or W. A D gene is named only where the DNA matches it firmly. Clone size is stated in some rows and not others, as once, few, many or a class when expanded.

clone size,J gene,D gene,V gene,CDR3 protein,CDR3 DNA
once,TRBJ2-3,NA,TRBV1,CTSSQDCGMGISDTQYF,TGCACCAGCAGCCAAGATTGCGGGATGGGTATTTCAGATACGCAGTATTTT
NA,TRBJ2-7,NA,TRBV30,CAWSRGGGYEQYF,TGTGCCTGGTCCAGGGGAGGCGGCTACGAGCAGTACTTC
NA,TRBJ2-1,NA,TRBV7-3,CASSPTRDTYYNEQFF,TGTGCCAGCAGCCCAACACGGGACACGTACTACAATGAGCAGTTCTTC
NA,TRBJ2-5,NA,TRBV28,CASRRQSQGETQYF,TGTGCCAGCAGAAGACAGTCCCAGGGAGAGACCCAGTACTTC
NA,TRBJ2-2,NA,TRBV4-2,CASSQDRDQTTGELFF,TGTGCCAGCAGCCAGGACCGGGACCAGACCACCGGGGAGCTGTTTTTT
NA,TRBJ2-3,NA,TRBV6-1,CASSASDGTDTQYF,TGTGCCAGCAGTGCTAGCGACGGCACAGATACGCAGTATTTT
NA,TRBJ2-7,NA,TRBV2,CAGTDSSYEQYF,TGTGCCGGGACGGACAGCTCCTACGAGCAGTACTTC
NA,TRBJ2-7,TRBD1,TRBV28,CASSLAGQGFGEQYF,TGTGCCAGCAGTTTGGCGGGACAGGGTTTTGGTGAGCAGTACTTC
NA,TRBJ1-4,NA,TRBV7-9,CATTGPGNEKLFF,TGTGCCACCACGGGACCAGGGAATGAAAAACTGTTTTTT
NA,TRBJ1-2,NA,TRBV9,CASSVDGSGGYTF,TGTGCCAGCAGCGTAGATGGGAGTGGTGGCTACACCTTC
NA,TRBJ1-5,TRBD1,TRBV5-1,CASSLRDRGRGYSNQPQHF,TGCGCCAGCAGCTTGCGGGACAGGGGGCGCGGGTATAGCAATCAGCCCCAGCATTTT
NA,TRBJ2-2,NA,TRBV15,CATSRGKGANTGELFF,TGTGCCACCAGCAGAGGGAAGGGGGCGAACACCGGGGAGCTGTTTTTT
NA,TRBJ2-5,NA,TRBV4-1,CASGSETQETQYF,TGCGCCAGCGGTAGCGAGACCCAGGAGACCCAGTACTTC
NA,TRBJ2-3,NA,TRBV5-5,CASREAFPDTQYF,TGTGCCAGCAGGGAGGCTTTCCCAGATACGCAGTATTTT
NA,TRBJ2-5,NA,TRBV28,CASALNAETQYF,TGTGCCAGCGCTCTAAACGCGGAGACCCAGTACTTC
NA,TRBJ2-3,NA,TRBV19,CASSIDRADTQYF,TGTGCCAGTAGTATAGATAGGGCAGATACGCAGTATTTT
NA,TRBJ1-5,TRBD1,TRBV7-8,CASSLGTGHQPQHF,TGTGCCAGCAGCCTCGGGACAGGCCATCAGCCCCAGCATTTT
NA,TRBJ1-6,NA,TRBV6-6,CASKDRAGVIDSPLHF,TGTGCCAGCAAGGATCGGGCAGGGGTTATTGATTCACCCCTCCACTTT
NA,TRBJ2-1,NA,TRBV12-5,CASGSSPRDPNEQFF,TGTGCTAGTGGTTCAAGTCCAAGGGATCCCAATGAGCAGTTCTTC
many,TRBJ2-3,NA,TRBV7-3,CASSLTAGPEDTQYF,TGTGCCAGCAGCTTAACAGCAGGGCCCGAGGATACGCAGTATTTT
NA,TRBJ2-7,NA,TRBV20-1,CSVPVWEQYF,TGCAGTGTCCCAGTGTGGGAGCAGTACTTC
NA,TRBJ2-1,NA,TRBV7-8,CASSLVRREIYNEQFF,TGTGCCAGCAGCTTAGTGCGTCGGGAAATTTACAATGAGCAGTTCTTC
NA,TRBJ1-2,TRBD1,TRBV27,CASSSRQGQGYTF,TGTGCCAGCAGTTCACGACAGGGACAAGGCTACACCTTC
NA,TRBJ2-7,TRBD2,TRBV6-5,CASSPGLAGAYEQYF,TGTGCCAGCAGCCCTGGACTAGCGGGAGCCTACGAGCAGTACTTC
NA,TRBJ2-5,TRBD2,TRBV30,CAWSAGLAGSETQYF,TGTGCCTGGAGTGCGGGACTAGCGGGATCAGAGACCCAGTACTTC
NA,TRBJ2-5,TRBD2,TRBV30,CAWSPTSGLQETQYF,TGTGCCTGGAGCCCCACTAGCGGACTTCAAGAGACCCAGTACTTC
NA,TRBJ2-7,NA,TRBV27,CASSPLGYEQYF,TGTGCCAGCTCCCCCCTCGGTTACGAGCAGTACTTC
NA,TRBJ2-7,NA,TRBV2,CASSERAGVAYEQYF,TGTGCCAGCAGTGAACGGGCAGGGGTTGCCTACGAGCAGTACTTC
NA,TRBJ1-2,NA,TRBV15,CATSAGTDNYGYTF,TGTGCCACCAGCGCTGGGACCGATAACTATGGCTACACCTTC
NA,TRBJ2-7,NA,TRBV29-1,CSVEDRRQGRPYEQYF,TGCAGCGTTGAAGATCGTCGGCAGGGCCGGCCTTACGAGCAGTACTTC
once,TRBJ2-7,TRBD2,TRBV6-6,CASSGTSGTYEQYF,TGTGCCAGCAGTGGGACTAGCGGGACCTACGAGCAGTACTTC
NA,TRBJ2-7,NA,TRBV7-8,CASSKGEGYEQYF,TGTGCCAGCAGCAAGGGTGAGGGGTACGAGCAGTACTTC
NA,TRBJ2-1,NA,TRBV21-1,CASSKGTGGNEQFF,TGTGCCAGCAGCAAAGGGACAGGGGGCAATGAGCAGTTCTTC
NA,TRBJ1-1,NA,TRBV19,CATTGTYGSGTAEAFF,TGTGCCACAACCGGGACTTACGGGTCCGGGACTGCTGAAGCTTTCTTT
NA,TRBJ2-5,NA,TRBV27,CASSRRVEGGETQYF,TGTGCCAGCAGTCGAAGGGTTGAGGGAGGAGAGACCCAGTACTTC
NA,TRBJ1-3,TRBD1,TRBV30,CAWSADRGPGNTIYF,TGTGCCTGGAGTGCGGACAGGGGGCCTGGAAACACCATATATTTT
NA,TRBJ2-4,NA,TRBV5-1,CASSLRGGQDIQYF,TGCGCCAGCAGCCTTCGAGGGGGGCAGGACATTCAGTACTTC
NA,TRBJ2-7,TRBD2,TRBV19,CASSIDLLAGAYEQYF,TGTGCCAGTAGTATCGATCTTCTAGCGGGAGCCTACGAGCAGTACTTC
NA,TRBJ2-5,NA,TRBV5-1,CASSFGSGRRQETQYF,TGCGCCAGCAGCTTCGGCTCCGGGCGTCGGCAAGAGACCCAGTACTTC
NA,TRBJ2-2,TRBD2,TRBV9,CASSVVASGITGELFF,TGTGCCAGCAGCGTAGTGGCTAGCGGGATTACCGGGGAGCTGTTTTTT
NA,TRBJ1-5,TRBD1,TRBV6-6,CASTATGGSNQPQHF,TGTGCCAGCACAGCGACAGGGGGTAGCAATCAGCCCCAGCATTTT
NA,TRBJ2-1,TRBD2,TRBV28,CASSSGLASSYNEQFF,TGTGCCAGCAGTTCAGGACTAGCGAGCTCCTACAATGAGCAGTTCTTC
NA,TRBJ2-1,TRBD2,TRBV9,CASSVGVSSGFLDEQFF,TGTGCCAGCAGCGTAGGAGTGTCTAGCGGGTTTCTAGATGAGCAGTTCTTC
NA,TRBJ2-2,NA,TRBV5-4,CASSLGGRENTGELFF,TGTGCCAGCAGCTTGGGCGGCCGGGAGAACACCGGGGAGCTGTTTTTT
NA,TRBJ2-3,TRBD2,TRBV30,CAWDLAGGLTDTQYF,TGTGCCTGGGACCTAGCGGGAGGATTGACAGATACGCAGTATTTT
NA,TRBJ2-1,TRBD2,TRBV11-3,CASSLDRGVDEQFF,TGTGCCAGCAGCTTAGATCGGGGGGTCGATGAGCAGTTCTTC
NA,TRBJ2-7,TRBD1,TRBV28,CASSPSSTGREQYF,TGTGCCAGCAGTCCGAGCTCGACAGGGCGCGAGCAGTACTTC
NA,TRBJ1-4,NA,TRBV5-4,CASSHGRESTNEKLFF,TGTGCCAGCAGCCATGGTCGGGAATCAACTAATGAAAAACTGTTTTTT
NA,TRBJ1-2,NA,TRBV20-1,CSAPNFYGYTF,TGCAGTGCTCCTAACTTCTATGGCTACACCTTC
NA,TRBJ2-2,NA,TRBV7-8,CASSFISGPRKNTGELFF,TGTGCCAGCAGCTTTATTTCGGGACCGCGAAAAAACACCGGGGAGCTGTTTTTT
NA,TRBJ2-4,NA,TRBV19,CASSIAETSKNIQYF,TGTGCCAGTAGTATAGCGGAAACCAGCAAAAACATTCAGTACTTC
few,TRBJ2-7,NA,TRBV16,CASSSNRVKEQYF,TGTGCCAGCAGCTCTAACAGGGTGAAGGAGCAGTACTTC
NA,TRBJ1-1,TRBD1,TRBV11-2,CASSLRYQGAREGDTEAFF,TGTGCCAGCAGCTTACGGTACCAGGGGGCGCGGGAAGGGGACACTGAAGCTTTCTTT